The rows below give T cell receptor beta chains drawn from one sample of a study of T cells in Graves' hyperthyroidism and ophthalmopathy. One entry per CDR3 protein, called by TCRdb with MiXCR from the multiplex PCR reads. This sample carries roughly 380,000 distinct CDR3 sequences, less than 15% of them seen once, and the ten largest clones take around 21%. The specimen was blood. These receptors were taken from a young man with Graves' hyperthyroidism that later progressed to Graves' ophthalmopathy. CDR3s include the opening cysteine and the closing phenylalanine or tryptophan. The D gene is left open where the match is weak. Clone size is stated in some rows and not others, as once, few, many or a class when expanded.

cdr3_length	d_call	clone_size	v_call	j_call	cdr3_nt	cdr3_aa
16	-	many	TRBV5-5	TRBJ2-3	TGTGCCAGCAGCTTGGCTGGCGGGGCTAGCACAGATACGCAGTATTTT	CASSLAGGASTDTQYF
13	-	many	TRBV20-1	TRBJ1-5	TGCAGTGCTAGAGAAGACAGGAATCAGCCCCAGCATTTT	CSAREDRNQPQHF
14	-	many	TRBV3-1	TRBJ2-3	TGTGCCAGCAGCCAAGACGCGGGGCGGAATACGCAGTATTTT	CASSQDAGRNTQYF
11	-	-	TRBV10-3	TRBJ2-2	TGTGCCATCAGTCGTAGCGGGGAGCTGTTTTTT	CAISRSGELFF
13	-	-	TRBV6-1	TRBJ2-7	TGTGCCAGCAGTGGGACTACTTCCTACGAGCAGTACTTC	CASSGTTSYEQYF
17	-	-	TRBV5-4	TRBJ2-1	TGTGCCAGCAGCTTGGAAGCGCCCCGGAGGTACTACAATGAGCAGTTCTTC	CASSLEAPRRYYNEQFF
15	-	-	TRBV20-1	TRBJ1-4	TGCAGTGCTAGAGGGCCTAACAGGGTACCATACGAACTGTTTTTT	CSARGPNRVPYELFF
17	TRBD1	-	TRBV9	TRBJ2-2	TGTGCCAGCAGCTCCGGGACAGGGGGCGCTTGGGGCGGGGAGCTGTTTTTT	CASSSGTGGAWGGELFF
16	TRBD1	many	TRBV7-9	TRBJ2-7	TGTGCCAGCAGCCTTCCCGGGACAGATAGACCCTACGAGCAGTACTTC	CASSLPGTDRPYEQYF
14	-	many	TRBV7-3	TRBJ2-3	TGTGCCAGCAGCTCCGAGGGGGGCACAGATACGCAGTATTTT	CASSSEGGTDTQYF
16	-	many	TRBV12-3/TRBV12-4	TRBJ2-3	TGTGCCAGCAGTTTAAATGTCGGGGCCGGTCGAGATACGCAGTATTTT	CASSLNVGAGRDTQYF
12	-	-	TRBV12-3/TRBV12-4	TRBJ2-7	TGTGCCAGCAGTTTAGAGCCCGGGGAGCAGTACTTC	CASSLEPGEQYF
14	TRBD1	many	TRBV2	TRBJ1-1	TGTGCCAGCAGTGTCCGGACAGGGTCGGCTGAAGCTTTCTTT	CASSVRTGSAEAFF
12	-	many	TRBV7-2	TRBJ2-2	TGTGCCAGCAGCTTAGCGTCCGGGGAGCTGTTTTTT	CASSLASGELFF
17	-	many	TRBV28	TRBJ1-4	TGTGCCACCCATAGATCGCTCATAGGGAGGGAGGATGAAAAACTGTTTTTT	CATHRSLIGREDEKLFF
17	-	many	TRBV12-3/TRBV12-4	TRBJ2-3	TGTGCCAGCAGTTTAGCTAAGTCGGCAACTAGCACAGATACGCAGTATTTT	CASSLAKSATSTDTQYF
15	TRBD2	many	TRBV20-1	TRBJ2-5	TGCAGTGCCCAGGGACTAGCGGGGTCTGAGGAGACCCAGTACTTC	CSAQGLAGSEETQYF
14	-	few	TRBV6-1	TRBJ2-2	TGTGCCAGCACCTCCAAGGTCCACACCGGGGAGCTGTTTTTT	CASTSKVHTGELFF
12	TRBD1	many	TRBV2	TRBJ1-1	TGTGCCAGCAGCACAGGGGACACTGAAGCTTTCTTT	CASSTGDTEAFF
15	-	few	TRBV9	TRBJ1-5	TGTGCCAGCAGCGTAGGGGCAGGGCCAAATCAGCCCCAGCATTTT	CASSVGAGPNQPQHF
16	TRBD2	few	TRBV25-1	TRBJ2-1	TGTGCCAGCAGTGAAGGGAGCATAGCGGGGTACAATGAGCAGTTCTTC	CASSEGSIAGYNEQFF
15	-	many	TRBV18	TRBJ2-2	TGTGCCAGCTCACCACAAAGAAAAAACACCGGGGAGCTGTTTTTT	CASSPQRKNTGELFF
10	-	few	TRBV20-1	TRBJ1-2	TGCAGTGCTATTAACGATGGCTACACCTTC	CSAINDGYTF
12	-	few	TRBV3-1	TRBJ1-1	TGTGCCAGCAGCCAAGGCGTCAGGATGGCTTTCTTT	CASSQGVRMAFF
15	-	many	TRBV9	TRBJ2-7	TGTGCCAGCAACAGGAGGGGACAGACAGGCGACGAGCAGTACTTC	CASNRRGQTGDEQYF
13	TRBD1	many	TRBV18	TRBJ1-1	TGTGCCAGCAGGGGACAGAAGAACACTGAAGCTTTCTTT	CASRGQKNTEAFF
13	-	many	TRBV6-1	TRBJ1-1	TGTGCCACCGTGGGACAAACGAACACTGAAGCTTTCTTT	CATVGQTNTEAFF
14	-	many	TRBV3-1	TRBJ1-1	TGTGCCAGCAGCCAATCAACTCTGAACACTGAAGCTTTCTTT	CASSQSTLNTEAFF
17	-	-	TRBV4-1	TRBJ1-6	TGCGCCAGCAGCCAAGGAGGATGGAGCTCCTATAATTCACCCCTCCACTTT	CASSQGGWSSYNSPLHF
18	TRBD2	few	TRBV7-9	TRBJ2-2	TGTGCCAGCAGCCCGACTAGCGGGGGGACATCGAACACCGGGGAGCTGTTTTTT	CASSPTSGGTSNTGELFF
15	-	many	TRBV5-1	TRBJ1-2	TGCGCCAGCAGCTTGGGGCAGACCTCCGGCTATGGCTACACCTTC	CASSLGQTSGYGYTF
14	-	few	TRBV5-5	TRBJ2-3	TGTGCCAGCAGGGGGGGTTCCCCCACAGATACGCAGTATTTT	CASRGGSPTDTQYF
13	TRBD1	many	TRBV20-1	TRBJ2-7	TGCAGTGCTCTGGGACAGGGTTACTACGAGCAGTACTTC	CSALGQGYYEQYF
15	-	many	TRBV7-6	TRBJ2-1	TGTGCCAGCAGCACGGACACAAGCTCCTACAATGAGCAGTTCTTC	CASSTDTSSYNEQFF
13	-	few	TRBV6-1	TRBJ2-7	TGTGCCACCTACCCCGGGGCAAGGGGGGAGCAGTACTTC	CATYPGARGEQYF
13	-	many	TRBV12-5	TRBJ2-3	TGTGCTAGTGGTTTGGTCGGAACAGATACGCAGTATTTT	CASGLVGTDTQYF
17	-	-	TRBV12-5	TRBJ2-2	TGTGCTAGTGGTTTGACCCCCCCAGGGTTGAACACCGGGGAGCTGTTTTTT	CASGLTPPGLNTGELFF
14	-	few	TRBV9	TRBJ1-5	TGTGCCAGCAGCGCCGGGATGGAGGCTCAGCCCCAGCATTTT	CASSAGMEAQPQHF
15	TRBD1	few	TRBV5-4	TRBJ1-2	TGTGCCAGCAGCTTACCGGGACAGGCATTCTATGGCTACACCTTC	CASSLPGQAFYGYTF
15	-	-	TRBV5-1	TRBJ1-2	TGCGCCAGCAGCCCCCTTGGAGGCGGGAGCTATGGCTACACCTTC	CASSPLGGGSYGYTF
14	-	-	TRBV5-6	TRBJ2-3	TGTGCCAGCAAAACAGGGCTTGGTACAGATACGCAGTATTTT	CASKTGLGTDTQYF
15	-	few	TRBV27	TRBJ1-4	TGTGCCAGCAGGAGCACCGGGACAACTTACGGAAAACTGTTTTTT	CASRSTGTTYGKLFF
12	-	few	TRBV6-1	TRBJ1-2	TGTGCCAGCTTCGGGGGGGGGGGTGGCTACACCTTC	CASFGGGGGYTF
15	TRBD1	many	TRBV28	TRBJ1-5	TGTGCCAGCAGTAAGGGGACAGGGGGCAATCAGCCCCAGCATTTT	CASSKGTGGNQPQHF
13	-	many	TRBV5-1	TRBJ1-6	TGTGCCAGCAGTTTATCCGCAAATTCACCCCTCCACTTT	CASSLSANSPLHF
13	-	many	TRBV18	TRBJ1-1	TGTGCCAGCTCACCCTCGGGAAACACTGAAGCTTTCTTT	CASSPSGNTEAFF
16	-	many	TRBV20-1	TRBJ1-1	TGCAGTGCTAGAGATAGTGCAAGGAGTATGAACACTGAAGCTTTCTTT	CSARDSARSMNTEAFF
14	TRBD1	many	TRBV27	TRBJ2-7	TGTGCCAGCAGTGGGGGACAGGGATTCCACGAGCAGTACTTC	CASSGGQGFHEQYF
15	TRBD1	-	TRBV28	TRBJ2-7	TGTGCCAGCAGTTTACCGGGACAGGGATTTCGGGGGCAGTACTTC	CASSLPGQGFRGQYF
13	-	-	TRBV11-3	TRBJ1-2	TGTGCCAGCAGCTTAGACAGGGACTCTGGCTACACCTTC	CASSLDRDSGYTF
15	TRBD2	many	TRBV28	TRBJ2-5	TGTGCCAGCAGTTTTGGCGGGGGGTTCCAAGAGACCCAGTACTTC	CASSFGGGFQETQYF
14	-	many	TRBV27	TRBJ2-7	TGTGCCAGCAGTTTAGCGGGGTCTACCTACGAGCAGTACTTC	CASSLAGSTYEQYF
14	-	few	TRBV5-4	TRBJ2-2	TGTGCCAGCAGCTTTGTCAAATCAGGCGGGGAGCTGTTTTTT	CASSFVKSGGELFF
13	TRBD1	many	TRBV14	TRBJ1-1	TGTGCCAGCAGCCCCAGGGGGGAAACTGAAGCTTTCTTT	CASSPRGETEAFF
15	-	-	TRBV4-1	TRBJ2-5	TGCGCCAGCAGCCAAGACCCCTTGGAACAAGAGACCCAGTACTTC	CASSQDPLEQETQYF